This T cell receptor (beta chain) was retrieved from a study of shared clonotypes between healthy human individuals. This clone was picked up one time. The antigen is undetermined. This was a deep-level run. The sorted-subset replicate PCRs were given about 200 ng DNA, which is tens of thousands of T cell genomes. Produced via immunoSEQ multiplex PCR; TCRdb's table is partial and in-frame only. Seen here are some 2,100,000 clones, under 95% observed once, and the top ten hold roughly 1.7%. CDR3 length: 17 amino acids. V dropped 6 bases and J dropped 2 bases, with 20 bases sitting between them. Germline V gives CDR1 SEHNR, CDR2 FQNEAQ (reference sequence). Positive CCR7 selection of CD45RO-negative cells yielded the naive CD8 cells, and terminally differentiated effector memory CD45RA+ cells were excluded. General study findings and limits: Estimated clonotype richness was generally higher in naive than memory subsets. It was only blood that was sampled, and tissue repertoires likely differ.

This clonotype was sampled from a man aged 18 to 30 in good health. Some clones in this sample may be carry-over from other donors' samples. J is TRBJ2-1 and V is TRBV7-9, with a weak D call TRBD2 (6 bases). The sample taken for sequencing was naive CD8+ T cells from PBMCs. CDR3 nucleotides: TGTGCCAGCAGTCCTAAAGCCCCGGGACTGCCCTACAATGAGCAGTTCTTC. It yields the protein CASSPKAPGLPYNEQFF. The whole variable domain, filled in from reference TRBV7-9 and TRBJ2-1, reads DTGVSQNPRHKITKRGQNVTFRCDPISEHNRLYWYRQTLGQGPEFLTYFQNEAQLEKSRLLSDRFSAERPKGSFSTLEIQRTEQGDSAMYLCASSPKAPGLPYNEQFFGPGTRLTVL.